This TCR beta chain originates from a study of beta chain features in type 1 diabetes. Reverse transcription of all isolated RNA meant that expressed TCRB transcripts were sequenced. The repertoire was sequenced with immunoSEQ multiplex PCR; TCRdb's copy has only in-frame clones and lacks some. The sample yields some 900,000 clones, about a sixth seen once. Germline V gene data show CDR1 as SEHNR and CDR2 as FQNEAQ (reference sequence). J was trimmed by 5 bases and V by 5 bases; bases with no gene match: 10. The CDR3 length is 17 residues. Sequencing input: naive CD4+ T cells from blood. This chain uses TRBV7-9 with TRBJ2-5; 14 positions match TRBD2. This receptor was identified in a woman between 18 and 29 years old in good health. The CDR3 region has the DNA TGTGCCAGCAGCCCGGGACTAGCGGGAGTTTTGGGGGAGACCCAGTACTTC. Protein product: CASSPGLAGVLGETQYF.